This T cell receptor beta chain was sequenced during a study of blood T cell repertoires in COVID-19. Turning to the study itself: COVID-19 samples from acute and convalescent phases originated in the United States, Italy and Spain. PBMCs, B-cell-depleted T cells, or T cells were the source of the cDNA or gDNA that made up the material.

Original handling: Nucleated cell counts were estimated from reference gene primer amplification. TCRdb keeps only in-frame clones here, not all; method: immunoSEQ multiplex PCR. V and J calls plus clone size are reproduced from that table; the DNA served to infer D and trimming. The sample includes more than 85,000 clones, around 90% of them seen just once. Germline CDR1 and CDR2: LGHNT and FRNRAP. V shed 0 bases and J 6 bases; nucleotides not matched to a gene: 7. There are 17 residues in the CDR3. This TCR derives from a woman aged 70 to 79 with acute or convalescent COVID-19. Sequencing was performed on peripheral blood. The chain recombines TRBV12-5 with TRBJ2-2; 10 bases line up with TRBD2. This CDR3 is CASGLVETSGLAGELFF. The CDR3 DNA reads as TGTGCTAGTGGTTTGGTGGAGACTAGCGGGCTTGCCGGGGAGCTGTTTTTT. The full variable domain, with the rest looked up from reference TRBV12-5 and TRBJ2-2, is DARVTQTPRHKVTEMGQEVTMRCQPILGHNTVFWYRQTMMQGLELLAYFRNRAPLDDSGMPKDRFSAEMPDATLATLKIQPSEPRDSAVYFCASGLVETSGLAGELFFGEGSRLTVL.